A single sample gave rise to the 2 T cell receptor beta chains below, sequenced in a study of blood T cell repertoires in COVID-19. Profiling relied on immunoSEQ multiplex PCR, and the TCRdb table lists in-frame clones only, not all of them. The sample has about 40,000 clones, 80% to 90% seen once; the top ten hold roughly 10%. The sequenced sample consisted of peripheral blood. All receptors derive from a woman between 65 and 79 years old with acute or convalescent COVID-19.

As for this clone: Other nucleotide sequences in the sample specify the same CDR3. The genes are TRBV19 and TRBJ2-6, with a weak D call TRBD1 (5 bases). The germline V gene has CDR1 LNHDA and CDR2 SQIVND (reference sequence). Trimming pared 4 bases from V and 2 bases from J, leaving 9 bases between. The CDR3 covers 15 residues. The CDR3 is CASSSSRAGANVLTF. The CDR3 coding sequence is TGTGCCAGTAGTAGCTCCAGGGCTGGGGCCAACGTCCTGACTTTC.

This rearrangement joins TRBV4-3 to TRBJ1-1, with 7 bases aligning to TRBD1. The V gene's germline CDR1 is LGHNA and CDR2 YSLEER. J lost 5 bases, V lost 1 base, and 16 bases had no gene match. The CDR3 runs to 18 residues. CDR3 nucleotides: TGCGCCAGCAGCCAAGTCATCGGATTACAGGGGCGAGGAACTGAAGCTTTCTTT. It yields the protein CASSQVIGLQGRGTEAFF.